The 27 T cell receptor beta chains in this list originate from one sample, sequenced in a study of blood T cells in healthy people across ages. PCR was performed a second time for about 7 to 11 cycles using a sample-barcoded 5' primer and a J-beta primer mix. Via MiXCR, TCRdb re-called the 5' RACE reads, giving one row per CDR3 protein. The table has about 1.7 million distinct CDR3 sequences, roughly 30% seen once. The source material was blood. Receptors were obtained from a woman under 40 in good health.

The V gene is TRBV6-6, the J gene TRBJ1-2; no reliable D call. V was shortened by 7 bases and J by 3 bases, with 21 bases between the two germline ends. The CDR3 is 16 amino acids. CDR1 MNHNY and CDR2 SVGAGI come from the germline V gene (reference sequence). Here the CDR3 DNA reads TGTGCCAGCAAGCTTATCGAAGGATCTCTTTACTATGGCTACACCTTC. This gives the protein CASKLIEGSLYYGYTF.

This clonotype has only a few counts. The rearrangement joins TRBV10-3 to TRBJ1-4; no clear D. The germline V gene encodes CDR1 ENHRY and CDR2 SYGVKD. The V end lost 4 bases, the J end lost 3 bases, and 9 bases lay between the germline ends. The CDR3 is 14 residues long. CDR3: CAISGTGPNEKLFF. CDR3 in DNA: TGTGCCATCAGTGGCACGGGTCCTAATGAAAAACTGTTTTTT.

This clonotype was seen a handful of times. This chain joins TRBV4-2 and TRBJ1-2; D remains ambiguous. The CDR3 loop spans 15 amino acids. V gave up 2 bases and J gave up 6 bases, with 16 bases separating them. Looked up from germline, CDR1 is LGHNA and CDR2 is YNFKEQ. The CDR3 sequence: CASSQTRGLLDGYTF. The CDR3 DNA sequence: TGTGCCAGCAGCCAAACCCGGGGTCTGTTAGATGGCTACACCTTC.

The V gene is TRBV14, the J gene TRBJ2-7; 7 positions agree with TRBD2. The closer fit of TRBJ2-5 to the DNA end suggests the J call may be wrong. Germline values: CDR1 SGHDN, CDR2 FVKESK. The CDR3 extends over 15 amino acids. The CDR3 DNA is TGTGCCAGCAGTGGATTCAGGGAGGGTCGGGGGACCCAGTACTTC. It codes for CASSGFREGRGTQYF.

This clonotype was counted ten times or more. The rearrangement joins TRBV5-1 to TRBJ1-2; TRBD1 matches at 7 bases. The CDR3 has 14 amino acids. The V gene end was trimmed by 3 bases and the J gene end by 3 bases; junction bases not matched to a gene: 5. Germline CDR1 is SGHRS and CDR2 is YFSETQ. Here the CDR3 reads CASSSAGTDYGYTF. The CDR3 nucleotides are TGCGCCAGCAGCTCCGCCGGGACAGACTATGGCTACACCTTC.

This clonotype was detected a few times. The chain has TRBV2 and TRBJ1-4; no clear D gene. Germline V gene lookup returns CDR1 SNHLY and CDR2 FYNNEI. V dropped 5 bases and J dropped 3 bases, with 10 bases sitting between them. CDR3 size: 14 residues. The CDR3 DNA reads TGTGCCAGCAGTCCGGACGGACCTAATGAAAAACTGTTTTTT. It codes for CASSPDGPNEKLFF. Based on the CDR3 plus reference TRBV2 and TRBJ1-4, the full variable domain is EPEVTQTPSHQVTQMGQEVILRCVPISNHLYFYWYRQILGQKVEFLVSFYNNEISEKSEIFDDQFSVERPDGSNFTLKIRSTKLEDSAMYFCASSPDGPNEKLFFGSGTQLSVL.

This clonotype was found many times. V and J are TRBV10-3 and TRBJ2-4, with a tentative D call TRBD2 (5 bases). The CDR3 is made up of 12 amino acids. Trimming shortened V by 0 bases and J by 10 bases, and 7 bases separated the two germline ends. In germline, CDR1 is ENHRY, CDR2 SYGVKD. In DNA form, the CDR3 reads TGTGCCATCAGTGAGTCTGGCGGGATTCAGTACTTC. It translates to CAISESGGIQYF.

The chain combines TRBV6-2 or TRBV6-3 with TRBJ2-1; TRBD1 is a possible D gene (6 bases). This CDR3 region has 16 residues. V dropped 7 bases and J dropped 5 bases, with 21 bases sitting between them. Germline-derived CDR1 and CDR2 are MNHEY and SVGEGT. The CDR3 DNA reads TGTGCCAGCACCCCATGGGCAGACAGGCGAAACAATGAGCAGTTCTTC. Protein: CASTPWADRRNNEQFF.

This clonotype was found many times. The gene calls are TRBV5-1 and TRBJ1-2; no reliable D call. This CDR3 comprises 13 residues. V was trimmed by 0 bases and J by 6 bases, leaving 9 bases between them. Per germline, CDR1 SGHRS and CDR2 YFSETQ. CDR3 residues: CASSLDGGDGYTF. In DNA, the CDR3 is TGCGCCAGCAGCTTGGACGGAGGCGATGGCTACACCTTC.

V and J are TRBV4-1 and TRBJ2-7; 7 nucleotides line up with TRBD2. The CDR3 sequence is 13 residues long. Germline V gene lookup returns CDR1 MGHRA and CDR2 YSYEKL. Trimming took 1 base from V and 7 from J; bases not matched to a gene: 4. CDR3 residues: CASSQVEGGEQYF. Written as DNA, the CDR3 is TGCGCCAGCAGCCAAGTCGAGGGAGGGGAGCAGTACTTC.

As concerns this clonotype: This may be a read error, as it is one base from a much larger clone. J is TRBJ2-5 and V is TRBV4-3, with a possible D match to TRBD1 (5 bases). The V end lost 2 bases, the J end lost 11 bases, and 18 bases lay between the germline ends. In germline, CDR1 is LGHNA, CDR2 YSLEER. The CDR3 length is 14 residues. CDR3 amino acids: CASSQLPPGNEQYF. The CDR3 DNA reads as TGCGCCAGCAGCCAACTCCCCCCAGGGAATGAGCAGTACTTC.

The V gene is TRBV4-1, the J gene TRBJ2-5; tentatively, D is TRBD2 (7 bases). This CDR3 comprises 14 residues. V was pared by 7 bases and J by 5 bases, with 17 bases between. Germline values: CDR1 MGHRA, CDR2 YSYEKL. Here the CDR3 reads CASKPVGGPETQYF. CDR3 in DNA: TGCGCCAGCAAACCGGTCGGGGGGCCGGAGACCCAGTACTTC.

The gene calls are TRBV7-9 and TRBJ2-7, with TRBD2 matching 10 bases. V was pared by 5 bases and J by 1 base, with 8 bases of the junction left unmatched. The germline CDR1 and CDR2 sequences are SEHNR and FQNEAQ (reference sequence). The CDR3 is 16 amino acids. The CDR3 is CASSPPSGSGSYEQYF. The CDR3 DNA reads as TGTGCCAGCAGCCCACCTAGCGGGAGTGGTTCCTACGAGCAGTACTTC.

In this sample, this clonotype turned up a few times. The chain couples TRBV6-1 to TRBJ2-7, with D tentatively TRBD1 or TRBD2 (5 bases each). Trimming removed 4 bases at V and 0 bases at J, with 16 bases between. Germline loops: CDR1 MNHNS, CDR2 SASEGT. The CDR3 is 16 residues long. The CDR3 region is CASSAGTEVSSYEQYF. The CDR3 coding sequence is TGTGCCAGCAGTGCCGGGACGGAAGTAAGCTCCTACGAGCAGTACTTC.

This clonotype was recorded at least ten times. The chain is built from TRBV10-3 and TRBJ2-7; 8 bases line up with TRBD1. V dropped 4 bases and J dropped 4; count of bases not matched to a gene: 9. CDR3 length equals 15 residues. Germline V CDR1 and CDR2: ENHRY, SYGVKD. The CDR3 DNA sequence: TGTGCCATCAGTGGAGGGCAGGGGGCCGTTTACGAGCAGTACTTC. Its protein product is CAISGGQGAVYEQYF.

This clonotype was recorded once. V and J are TRBV6-2 or TRBV6-3 and TRBJ1-1, with D uncertain. The V gene's germline CDR1 is MNHEY and CDR2 SVGEGT. Trimming stripped 7 bases from V and 6 bases from J, with 6 bases between. The CDR3 contains 10 residues. DNA of the CDR3: TGTGCCAGCACCGGTCCTGAAGCTTTCTTT. Its protein product is CASTGPEAFF.

This clonotype was picked up a small number of times. The genes are TRBV20-1 and TRBJ1-5, with TRBD1 identical over 7 bases. CDR3 length: 15 residues. The germline gives CDR1 DFQATT, CDR2 SNEGSKA (reference sequence). Trimming cost V 0 bases and J 1 base; bases outside gene matches: 3. CDR3 loop: CSARETGASNQPQHF. Here the CDR3 DNA reads TGCAGTGCTAGAGAAACAGGGGCGAGCAATCAGCCCCAGCATTTT.

About this clonotype itself: Since a much larger clone is just one base distant, this may be a read error. This chain joins TRBV6-5 and TRBJ2-7; D may be TRBD1 (6 bases). In germline, CDR1 is MNHEY, CDR2 SVGAGI. CDR3 length: 14 residues. Between the trimmed V and J ends, which lost 3 bases and 3 bases, there was a span of 12 bases. The CDR3 DNA follows: TGTGCCAGCAGTTATGGACAGATAAACTACGAGCAGTACGTC. It yields the protein CASSYGQINYEQYV.

As to this clonotype: One base away lies a much larger clone, so this may be a sequencing read error. Here the CDR3 reads CSVAFQGGNEQVF. CDR3 nucleotides: TGCAGCGTTGCTTTCCAAGGGGGCAATGAGCAGGTCTTC. The chain links TRBV29-1 to TRBJ2-1, with 7 bases lining up with TRBD1. Germline CDR1 and CDR2: SQVTM and ANQGSEA. The CDR3 consists of 13 residues.

This clonotype has a handful of counts. The chain uses TRBV29-1 and TRBJ2-7; the D is unclear. The ends were cut back, 7 bases at V and 5 bases at J, with 18 bases in the middle. Germline values: CDR1 SQVTM, CDR2 ANQGSEA. This CDR3 is built from 13 residues. Here the CDR3 reads CSATRALVDEQYF. The CDR3 region has the DNA TGCAGCGCCACCCGGGCCCTAGTAGACGAGCAGTACTTC.

The chain combines TRBV20-1 with TRBJ1-6, with TRBD1 as a possible D gene (6 bases). The CDR3 length is 17 residues. V was cut by 2 bases and J by 7 bases, with 21 bases left in between. CDR1 is DFQATT, CDR2 SNEGSKA, per germline (reference sequence). The CDR3 coding sequence is TGCAGTGCTAGACCAAAATGGGGGGGCGTAGGGAATTCACCCCTCCACTTT. Translating it yields CSARPKWGGVGNSPLHF.

There are a few counts of this clonotype. The rearrangement joins TRBV20-1 to TRBJ1-2; 7 bases fit TRBD1. This CDR3 is 14 amino acids long. The ends lost 6 bases at V and 7 bases at J; junction bases unmatched: 14. The germline CDR1 and CDR2 sequences are DFQATT and SNEGSKA (reference sequence). The CDR3 bases are TGCAGTGCCCGGGACGACAGGGCAAACAGTGGCTACACCTTC. It is translated as CSARDDRANSGYTF.

This clonotype appeared once. The DNA for the CDR3 is TGTGCCAGCAGCGAGCTAGCGGGGGCCCTTGATGAGCAGTTCTTC. This encodes CASSELAGALDEQFF. The chain recombines TRBV9 with TRBJ2-1; 10 nucleotides line up with TRBD2. Germline trimming cut 3 bases from V and 8 bases from J; bases unmatched to any gene: 8. This CDR3 has 15 amino acids. Per the germline V gene, CDR1 is SGDLS and CDR2 is YYNGEE. The full variable domain, completed using reference TRBV9 and TRBJ2-1, is DSGVTQTPKHLITATGQRVTLRCSPRSGDLSVYWYQQSLDQGLQFLIQYYNGEERAKGNILERFSAQQFPDLHSELNLSSLELGDSALYFCASSELAGALDEQFFGPGTRLTVL.

This clonotype occurred a few times. One end of the junction is discordant with germline, which a read error may explain. The CDR3 nucleotides are TGCGCCGGCAGCCCAGGACACATCAATGAGCAGTTCTTC. This gives the protein CAGSPGHINEQFF. V usage is TRBV4-1 and J usage is TRBJ2-1; a possible D gene is TRBD1 (5 bases). Germline assignment: CDR1 MGHRA and CDR2 YSYEKL. The CDR3 spans 13 residues.

This clonotype was seen a few times. One end of the junction is discordant with germline, which a read error may explain. J is TRBJ2-1 and V is TRBV28; 7 bases are a match to TRBD2. The CDR3 contains 14 residues. Germline CDR1 MDHEN, CDR2 SYDVKM. Written as DNA, the CDR3 is TGTGCCAGCTTGCGGGGGACCCACTACGATGAGCAGTTCTTC. This sequence encodes CASLRGTHYDEQFF.

This clonotype was detected many times. The chain has TRBV12-3 or TRBV12-4 and TRBJ2-1; D is undetermined. V lost 5 bases, J lost 6 bases, and 5 bases lay in between. The CDR3 loop spans 11 amino acids. CDR3: CASSGGNEQFF. Written as DNA, the CDR3 is TGTGCCAGCAGTGGCGGCAATGAGCAGTTCTTC.

This chain links TRBV7-9 with TRBJ1-2; 7 nucleotides align to TRBD1. J gave up 7 bases and V 3 bases, and 11 bases lay outside the gene matches. From germline, CDR1 is SEHNR and CDR2 FQNEAQ (reference sequence). CDR3 size: 15 residues. DNA for the CDR3: TGTGCCAGCAGCTTGGGAAACAGGGGCAGTTCTGGCTACACCTTC. Amino acids: CASSLGNRGSSGYTF.